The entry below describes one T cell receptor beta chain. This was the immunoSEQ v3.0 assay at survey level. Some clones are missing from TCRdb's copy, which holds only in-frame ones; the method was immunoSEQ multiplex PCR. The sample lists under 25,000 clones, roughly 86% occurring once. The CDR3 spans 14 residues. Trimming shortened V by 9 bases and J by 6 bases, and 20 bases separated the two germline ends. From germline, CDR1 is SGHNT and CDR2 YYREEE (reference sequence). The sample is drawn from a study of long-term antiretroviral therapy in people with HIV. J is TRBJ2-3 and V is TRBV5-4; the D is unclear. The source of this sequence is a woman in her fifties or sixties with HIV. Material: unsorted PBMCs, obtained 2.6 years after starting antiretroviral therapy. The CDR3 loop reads CANQYLGEEDTQYF. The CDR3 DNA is TGTGCCAACCAATACCTAGGCGAGGAGGATACGCAGTATTTT.